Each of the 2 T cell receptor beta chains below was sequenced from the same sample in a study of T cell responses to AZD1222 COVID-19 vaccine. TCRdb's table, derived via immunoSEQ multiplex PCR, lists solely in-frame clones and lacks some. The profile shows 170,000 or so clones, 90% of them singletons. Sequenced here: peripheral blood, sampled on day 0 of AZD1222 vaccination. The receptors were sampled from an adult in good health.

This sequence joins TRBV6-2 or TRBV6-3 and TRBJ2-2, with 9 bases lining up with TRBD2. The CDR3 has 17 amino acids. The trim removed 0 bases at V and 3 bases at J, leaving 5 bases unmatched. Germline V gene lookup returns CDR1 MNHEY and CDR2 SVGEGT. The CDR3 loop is CASSYSRGGADTGELFF. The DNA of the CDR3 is TGTGCCAGCAGTTACTCTCGCGGGGGGGCGGACACCGGGGAGCTGTTTTTT.

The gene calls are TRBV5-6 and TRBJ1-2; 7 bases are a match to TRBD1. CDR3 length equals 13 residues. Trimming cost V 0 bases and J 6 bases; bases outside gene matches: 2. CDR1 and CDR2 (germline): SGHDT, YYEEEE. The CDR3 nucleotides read TGTGCCAGCAGCTTGGGACAGGGCGATGGCTACACCTTC. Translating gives CASSLGQGDGYTF.